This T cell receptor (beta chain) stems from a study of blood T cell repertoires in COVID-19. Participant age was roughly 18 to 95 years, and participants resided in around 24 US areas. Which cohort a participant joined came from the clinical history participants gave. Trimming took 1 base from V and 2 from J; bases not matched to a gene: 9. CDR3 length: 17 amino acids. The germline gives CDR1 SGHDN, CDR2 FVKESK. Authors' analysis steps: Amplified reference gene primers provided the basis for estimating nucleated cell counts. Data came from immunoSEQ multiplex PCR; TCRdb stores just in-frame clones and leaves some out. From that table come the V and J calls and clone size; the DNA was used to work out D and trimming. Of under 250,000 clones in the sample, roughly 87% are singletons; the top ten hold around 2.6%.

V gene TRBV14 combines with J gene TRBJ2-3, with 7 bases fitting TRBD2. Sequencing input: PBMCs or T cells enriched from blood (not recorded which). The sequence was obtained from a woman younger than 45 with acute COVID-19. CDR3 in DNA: TGTGCCAGCAGCCAAGGGACTAGGGCGGGGCCCACAGATACGCAGTATTTT. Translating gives CASSQGTRAGPTDTQYF.